What follows are 17 T cell receptor beta chains derived from one specimen sequenced in a study of T-cell reconstitution after alpha-beta-depleted transplantation in children. Unique molecular identifiers were incorporated when the TCRbeta library was constructed. TCRdb re-called the PCR reads through MiXCR, storing one row per CDR3 protein. The data show some 290,000 distinct CDR3 sequences, 9.9% seen once. The sample consisted of PBMCs from the stem cell graft donor, taken from the stem cell graft. These receptors came from a human donor who donated a stem cell graft to a child with SCID.

This chain uses TRBV5-1 with TRBJ2-3; the match to TRBD1 covers 7 bases. V lost 5 bases and J lost 4; bases outside the gene matches: 4. Germline values: CDR1 SGHRS, CDR2 YFSETQ. This CDR3 region has 13 residues. In DNA form, the CDR3 reads TGCGCCAGCAGGACGGGACAGCCAGATACGCAGTATTTT. It translates to CASRTGQPDTQYF.

The chain links TRBV7-8 to TRBJ1-2; 7 bases fit TRBD1. Germline V gene sequence: CDR1 SGHVS, CDR2 FQNEAQ. V shed 5 bases and J 8 bases; nucleotides not matched to a gene: 17. There are 16 residues in the CDR3. CDR3 nucleotide sequence: TGTGCCAGCAGCCTCACCCTTGTAGGGGGCCCGGGCGGCTACACCTTC. Residues: CASSLTLVGGPGGYTF.

This clonotype has a count of ten or more. The chain uses TRBV15 and TRBJ1-1; 8 nucleotides match TRBD1. The V segment lost 8 bases and the J segment 4 bases; nucleotides outside the gene matches: 6. Germline assignment: CDR1 LNHNV and CDR2 YYDKDF (reference sequence). The CDR3 length is 13 residues. In nucleotides, the CDR3 is TGTGCCACCGTTAACAGGGGGACCACTGAAGCTTTCTTT. This encodes CATVNRGTTEAFF.

CDR3 residues: CSAREDRGMRNQPQHF. The CDR3, as DNA: TGCAGTGCTAGAGAGGACAGGGGGATGCGCAATCAGCCCCAGCATTTT. J is TRBJ1-5 and V is TRBV20-1; 10 nucleotides align to TRBD1. Trimming at V came to 0 bases and at J to 2 bases, leaving 4 bases not matched to a gene. There are 16 residues in the CDR3. Germline CDR1 is DFQATT and CDR2 is SNEGSKA (reference sequence).

Only a few counts were recorded for this clonotype. The chain couples TRBV7-2 to TRBJ1-3, with 9 bases that match TRBD1. The CDR3 length is 15 residues. Germline values: CDR1 SGHTA, CDR2 FQGNSA. V trimming: 4 bases; J trimming: 2 bases; junction bases outside the gene matches: 3. The CDR3 loop is CASSSRQGAGNTIYF. Written as DNA, the CDR3 is TGTGCCAGCAGCTCCAGACAGGGGGCTGGAAACACCATATATTTT.

This clonotype was detected a few times. The V call is TRBV29-1, the J call TRBJ2-4; D gene ambiguous. The CDR3 consists of 12 residues. With 5 bases removed from V and 1 base from J, the gap between germline ends came to 6 bases. The germline gives CDR1 SQVTM, CDR2 ANQGSEA. In nucleotides, the CDR3 is TGCAGCGTTTCGATGGCCAAAAACATTCAGTACTTC. It encodes CSVSMAKNIQYF.

The chain recombines TRBV6-6 with TRBJ1-2; the D is unclear. Germline V gene data show CDR1 as MNHNY and CDR2 as SVGAGI (reference sequence). The CDR3 covers 13 residues. The germline V and J ends were trimmed by 8 bases and 5 bases, with 15 bases remaining between them. The CDR3 sequence: CASFRPPGYGYTF. CDR3 DNA: TGTGCCAGCTTTAGGCCCCCCGGATATGGCTACACCTTC.

This clonotype was detected only a few times. The chain recombines TRBV5-1 with TRBJ2-1, with 7 bases aligning to TRBD1. V shed 4 bases and J 4 bases; nucleotides not matched to a gene: 8. The CDR3 sequence is 15 residues long. Germline CDR1 is SGHRS and CDR2 is YFSETQ. CDR3 bases: TGCGCCAGCAGCGAGGGACAGCAGAGGTACAATGAGCAGTTCTTC. Translation: CASSEGQQRYNEQFF.

The chain has TRBV20-1 and TRBJ2-3, with 9 bases that match TRBD2. Germline assignment: CDR1 DFQATT and CDR2 SNEGSKA (reference sequence). The CDR3 extends over 14 amino acids. Trimming cost V 6 bases and J 2 bases; bases outside gene matches: 6. CDR3 region: CSALSGGFTDTQYF. The CDR3 DNA reads TGCAGTGCCCTCAGCGGGGGGTTCACAGATACGCAGTATTTT.

The chain employs TRBV20-1 and TRBJ2-2, with a tentative D call TRBD2 (5 bases). Germline loops: CDR1 DFQATT, CDR2 SNEGSKA (reference sequence). Trimming shortened V by 6 bases and J by 2 bases, and 7 bases separated the two germline ends. The CDR3 runs 12 residues. CDR3: CSAEDNTGELFF. CDR3 nucleotides: TGCAGTGCGGAGGACAACACCGGGGAGCTGTTTTTT.

The chain carries TRBV12-3 or TRBV12-4 and TRBJ2-7, with 7 bases aligning to TRBD2. V shed 4 bases, J shed 2 bases, and the junction held 14 bases outside the gene matches. The CDR3 covers 17 residues. CDR3 in amino acids: CASSSSSGAGLPYEQYF. The CDR3 nucleotides are TGTGCCAGCAGTTCCTCATCGGGAGCGGGGTTACCCTACGAGCAGTACTTC.

Only a few counts were recorded for this clonotype. The V call is TRBV15, the J call TRBJ2-1; TRBD1 matches at 7 bases. With V trimmed by 4 bases and J by 4 bases, 4 bases remained unmatched. There are 14 residues in the CDR3. From germline, CDR1 is LNHNV and CDR2 YYDKDF (reference sequence). CDR3 region: CATSTGTEYNEQFF. The CDR3 region has the DNA TGTGCCACCAGCACCGGGACAGAATACAATGAGCAGTTCTTC. Variable domain in full (rest from reference TRBV15 and TRBJ2-1): DAMVIQNPRYQVTQFGKPVTLSCSQTLNHNVMYWYQQKSSQAPKLLFHYYDKDFNNEADTPDNFQSRRPNTSFCFLDIRSPGLGDTAMYLCATSTGTEYNEQFFGPGTRLTVL.

About this clonotype itself: At one end the junction does not follow the germline gene, possibly because of a read error. V usage is TRBV7-9 and J usage is TRBJ2-2; no firm D call. The CDR3 has 13 amino acids. Per the germline V gene, CDR1 is SEHNR and CDR2 is FQNEAQ (reference sequence). The CDR3 sequence: CANSSALTGELFF. CDR3 coding DNA: TGTGCCAACAGCTCCGCCCTCACCGGGGAGCTGTTTTTT.

A remark on this clonotype: A junction end diverges from the germline sequence, so it may reflect a read error. The chain has TRBV7-6 and TRBJ2-1; TRBD2 aligns across 11 bases. The CDR3 runs 16 residues. CDR1 is SGHVS, CDR2 FNYEAQ, per germline. DNA for the CDR3: TGTGCCTGCAGCACTAGCGGGGGAAGCTCCTACAATGAGCAGTTCTTC. This translates into CACSTSGGSSYNEQFF.

This clonotype was picked up many times. The chain carries TRBV27 and TRBJ2-2; no firm D call. This CDR3 has 17 amino acids. Germline CDR1 MNHEY, CDR2 SMNVEV (reference sequence). V was clipped by 3 bases and J by 1 base, with 15 bases between them. In nucleotides, the CDR3 is TGTGCCAGCAGTTTCTTTGGGGTGGCAGGGAACACCGGGGAGCTGTTTTTT. Encoded protein: CASSFFGVAGNTGELFF.

This clonotype was seen more than once but under ten times. The chain combines TRBV19 with TRBJ1-5; D remains ambiguous. Looked up from germline, CDR1 is LNHDA and CDR2 is SQIVND (reference sequence). Deletions cut 6 bases from V and 4 bases from J, with 16 bases between. The CDR3 totals 15 residues. This chain's CDR3 is CASRGLTSTNQPQHF. As DNA, the CDR3 is TGTGCCAGTAGGGGGTTGACATCTACGAATCAGCCCCAGCATTTT. The whole variable domain, remainder taken from reference TRBV19 and TRBJ1-5, is DGGITQSPKYLFRKEGQNVTLSCEQNLNHDAMYWYRQDPGQGLRLIYYSQIVNDFQKGDIAEGYSVSREKKESFPLTVTSAQKNPTAFYLCASRGLTSTNQPQHFGDGTRLSIL.

The table lists this clonotype with many counts. This chain uses TRBV9 with TRBJ1-6; D gene uncertain. V lost 0 bases, J lost 8 bases, and 9 bases lay in between. This CDR3 comprises 14 residues. Germline-derived CDR1 and CDR2 are SGDLS and YYNGEE. In DNA, the CDR3 is TGTGCCAGCAGCGTAGAGGTGTGGGATTCACCCCTCCACTTT. Its protein product is CASSVEVWDSPLHF.